One and the same sample provided the 24 T cell receptor beta chains below, sequenced in a study of a mutant IDH1 vaccine in newly diagnosed glioma. Time point here: week 47, end of study. It was 300 ug of mutant IDH1 20-mer peptide that made up each vaccine dose, given with topical imiquimod. Assay: immunoSEQ multiplex PCR; the TCRdb copy retains only in-frame clones and omits some. Counted here are around 61,000 clones, roughly 76% occurring once; the ten biggest clones make up around 5%. Antigens of these TCRs are unknown. The sequencing here drew on PBMCs, taken from a glioma patient whose treatment included an IDH1 peptide vaccine. The source is a man aged 45-65 years with glioma.

The chain links TRBV27 to TRBJ1-5; D ambiguous. V was shortened by 8 bases and J by 1 base, with 15 bases between the two germline ends. This CDR3 contains 15 residues. Germline V gene lookup returns CDR1 MNHEY and CDR2 SMNVEV (reference sequence). The CDR3 is CASGDARRSNQPQHF. The CDR3 nucleotides read TGTGCCAGCGGGGATGCGCGGAGGAGCAATCAGCCCCAGCATTTT.

V usage is TRBV29-1 and J usage is TRBJ2-2; D assignment may be TRBD1 or TRBD2 (5 bases each). Germline V gives CDR1 SQVTM, CDR2 ANQGSEA. V was pared by 0 bases and J by 3 bases, with 14 bases between. The CDR3 totals 16 residues. The CDR3 DNA reads as TGCAGCGTTGAAGATCAGAGGGGTGAGGACACCGGGGAGCTGTTTTTT. Its protein product is CSVEDQRGEDTGELFF.

This clone occurred a few times. The V and J genes are TRBV30 and TRBJ1-1; D is possibly TRBD1 (5 bases). CDR1 GTSNPN and CDR2 SVGIG come from the germline V gene (reference sequence). Deletions cut 0 bases from V and 5 bases from J, with 16 bases between. The CDR3 spans 15 residues. CDR3 loop: CAWSVLGEGITEAFF. The CDR3 region has the DNA TGTGCCTGGAGTGTACTAGGGGAAGGGATTACTGAAGCTTTCTTT.

This clone appeared a single time. The chain links TRBV15 to TRBJ1-5, with D uncertain. V was clipped by 6 bases and J by 4 bases, with 7 bases between them. Per the germline V gene, CDR1 is LNHNV and CDR2 is YYDKDF (reference sequence). This CDR3 region has 12 residues. CDR3 DNA: TGTGCCACCAGTGGCGGGAATCAGCCCCAGCATTTT. As protein: CATSGGNQPQHF. Full variable domain (remainder filled in from reference TRBV15 and TRBJ1-5): DAMVIQNPRYQVTQFGKPVTLSCSQTLNHNVMYWYQQKSSQAPKLLFHYYDKDFNNEADTPDNFQSRRPNTSFCFLDIRSPGLGDTAMYLCATSGGNQPQHFGDGTRLSIL.

The CDR3 sequence is CASSSLAGGPGANVLTF. CDR3 coding DNA: TGTGCCAGCAGTTCGCTAGCGGGGGGACCCGGGGCCAACGTCCTGACTTTC. The chain is built from TRBV27 and TRBJ2-6, with TRBD2 matching over 11 bases. J gave up 4 bases and V 4 bases, and 6 bases lay outside the gene matches. The CDR3 spans 17 residues. Looked up from germline, CDR1 is MNHEY and CDR2 is SMNVEV (reference sequence).

This clone was seen only a few times. V gene TRBV27 combines with J gene TRBJ1-5; no reliable D call. The CDR3 is 14 residues long. CDR1 is MNHEY, CDR2 SMNVEV, per germline (reference sequence). Trimming cost V 3 bases and J 0 bases, with 6 bases left between them. The DNA for the CDR3 is TGTGCCAGCAGTTTGGTAGTTAGCAATCAGCCCCAGCATTTT. Amino acids: CASSLVVSNQPQHF.

The chain carries TRBV15 and TRBJ1-4; perhaps TRBD1 as D (5 bases). Trimming pared 1 base from V and 3 bases from J, leaving 6 bases between. The length of the CDR3 is 14 residues. Germline lookup yields CDR1 LNHNV and CDR2 YYDKDF (reference sequence). The CDR3 nucleotides are TGTGCCACCAGCAGAGCCAGGGCTAATGAAAAACTGTTTTTT. Translating gives CATSRARANEKLFF.

This clone came up a few times. The chain recombines TRBV4-1 with TRBJ1-4; D gene unclear. Germline lookup yields CDR1 MGHRA and CDR2 YSYEKL. This CDR3 comprises 12 residues. The V end lost 4 bases, the J end lost 9 bases, and 9 bases lay between the germline ends. The DNA of the CDR3 is TGCGCCAGCAGCCCCAGCTCCCAAAAACTGTTTTTT. This encodes CASSPSSQKLFF.

This clone was seen a handful of times. This chain links TRBV19 with TRBJ1-1; 9 bases are shared with TRBD1. The CDR3 totals 15 residues. The J segment lost 5 bases and the V segment lost 5 bases, leaving 9 bases of the junction unmatched. CDR1 and CDR2 from the germline V gene are LNHDA and SQIVND (reference sequence). The CDR3 loop is CASSPLGQGGTEAFF. CDR3 sequence (DNA): TGTGCCAGTAGTCCGTTGGGACAGGGTGGAACTGAAGCTTTCTTT.

The genes are TRBV2 and TRBJ1-4; D gene uncertain. The CDR3 length is 15 residues. Germline CDR1 reads SNHLY; CDR2 reads FYNNEI. Trimming cost V 6 bases and J 6 bases, with 17 bases left between them. This CDR3 reads CASRKDRLIYEKLFF. The CDR3 DNA sequence: TGTGCCAGCAGGAAGGATCGCCTTATCTATGAAAAACTGTTTTTT.

Comment on this clone: The same CDR3 also results from other DNA sequences found in this sample. The rearrangement links TRBV6-5 to TRBJ2-7; TRBD1 aligns across 10 bases. The germline V gene has CDR1 MNHEY and CDR2 SVGAGI. V shed 2 bases and J 4 bases; nucleotides not matched to a gene: 2. The CDR3 loop spans 14 amino acids. In nucleotides, the CDR3 is TGTGCCAGCAGTTACGGGACAGGGGCATACGAGCAGTACTTC. Translating gives CASSYGTGAYEQYF.

This chain uses TRBV7-9 with TRBJ2-2; no reliable D call. The germline V and J ends were trimmed by 4 bases and 1 base, with 7 bases remaining between them. Germline CDR1 and CDR2: SEHNR and FQNEAQ (reference sequence). The CDR3 covers 14 residues. The CDR3 here is CASSSAENTGELFF. DNA for the CDR3: TGTGCCAGCAGCTCAGCAGAGAACACCGGGGAGCTGTTTTTT. The full variable domain, rest sourced from reference TRBV7-9 and TRBJ2-2, is DTGVSQNPRHKITKRGQNVTFRCDPISEHNRLYWYRQTLGQGPEFLTYFQNEAQLEKSRLLSDRFSAERPKGSFSTLEIQRTEQGDSAMYLCASSSAENTGELFFGEGSRLTVL.

The chain links TRBV27 to TRBJ2-7; the D gene is possibly TRBD2 (6 bases). V lost 6 bases to trimming and J lost 4 bases, with 25 bases between them. Germline loops: CDR1 MNHEY, CDR2 SMNVEV (reference sequence). This CDR3 is 17 amino acids long. DNA for the CDR3: TGTGCCAGCAGACTTATGGGGCGCAGGGACTCACCTTACGAGCAGTACTTC. As protein: CASRLMGRRDSPYEQYF.

The genes are TRBV4-2 and TRBJ2-7, with 10 bases identical to TRBD1. Looked up from germline, CDR1 is LGHNA and CDR2 is YNFKEQ. With 4 bases clipped from V and 2 bases from J, the junction kept 5 bases outside the gene matches. The CDR3 has 15 amino acids. The DNA of the CDR3 is TGTGCCAGCAGCCCCCTGGGACAGGGGACCTACGAGCAGTACTTC. The encoded protein is CASSPLGQGTYEQYF.

This clone has just a few counts. The chain employs TRBV30 and TRBJ1-2; unclear D gene. Trimming pared 0 bases from V and 4 bases from J, leaving 9 bases between. CDR1 GTSNPN and CDR2 SVGIG come from the germline V gene (reference sequence). The CDR3 is 13 residues long. DNA of the CDR3: TGTGCCTGGAGTGTAGCACAAATCTATGGCTACACCTTC. It codes for CAWSVAQIYGYTF. The variable domain in full, completed from reference TRBV30 and TRBJ1-2, reads SQTIHQWPATLVQPVGSPLSLECTVEGTSNPNLYWYRQAAGRGLQLLFYSVGIGQISSEVPQNLSASRPQDRQFILSSKKLLLSDSGFYLCAWSVAQIYGYTFGSGTRLTVV.

The genes are TRBV4-1 and TRBJ2-7; the D gene is possibly TRBD2 (5 bases). V was pared by 1 base and J by 4 bases, with 14 bases between. Looked up from germline, CDR1 is MGHRA and CDR2 is YSYEKL. The CDR3 totals 15 residues. CDR3 sequence reads: CASSQAYTGTYEQYF. The DNA for the CDR3 is TGCGCCAGCAGCCAAGCGTATACGGGAACGTACGAGCAGTACTTC.

The chain uses TRBV19 and TRBJ1-6; D may be TRBD1 (5 bases). The CDR3 spans 14 residues. CDR1 is LNHDA and CDR2 is SQIVND in the germline V gene (reference sequence). Trimming removed 3 bases at V and 7 bases at J, with 10 bases between. The DNA for the CDR3 is TGTGCCAGTAGTATTCAGGGTGTAAATTCACCCCTCCACTTT. Encoded protein: CASSIQGVNSPLHF.

J is TRBJ2-7 and V is TRBV28; 9 bases line up with TRBD1. The J segment lost 4 bases and the V segment lost 8 bases, leaving 9 bases of the junction unmatched. CDR3 length equals 14 residues. The germline CDR1 and CDR2 sequences are MDHEN and SYDVKM. CDR3 region: CASEIRGQGYEQYF. CDR3 coding DNA: TGTGCCAGCGAGATAAGGGGACAGGGATACGAGCAGTACTTC.

The gene calls are TRBV7-9 and TRBJ2-1, with D possibly TRBD2 on 5 matching bases. Deletions cut 5 bases from V and 8 bases from J, with 16 bases between. This CDR3 is built from 14 residues. The germline V gene encodes CDR1 SEHNR and CDR2 FQNEAQ (reference sequence). In DNA, the CDR3 is TGTGCCAGCAGCCCCGATGGGGAGTTGGATGAGCAGTTCTTC. It encodes CASSPDGELDEQFF.

This clone has a handful of counts. The V and J genes are TRBV30 and TRBJ2-7; TRBD1 matches at 9 bases. V dropped 3 bases and J dropped 3; count of bases not matched to a gene: 9. The germline V gene has CDR1 GTSNPN and CDR2 SVGIG (reference sequence). The CDR3 totals 15 residues. This chain's CDR3 is CAWRDRGPQGYEQYF. CDR3 sequence (DNA): TGTGCCTGGAGGGACAGGGGCCCTCAGGGCTACGAGCAGTACTTC.

The chain joins TRBV7-9 to TRBJ1-5; 9 bases map to TRBD1. This CDR3 has 14 amino acids. With V trimmed by 5 bases and J by 8 bases, 7 bases remained unmatched. Germline CDR1 and CDR2: SEHNR and FQNEAQ (reference sequence). CDR3 sequence: CASSPGTGREPQHF. As DNA, the CDR3 is TGTGCCAGCAGCCCCGGGACAGGGAGGGAGCCCCAGCATTTT.

This clone came up a few times. V and J are TRBV6-5 and TRBJ1-2; D unclear. Germline loops: CDR1 MNHEY, CDR2 SVGAGI. The V gene lost 6 bases and the J gene lost 4 bases, with 9 bases spanning the gap. The CDR3 loop spans 12 amino acids. The CDR3: CASRRLGYGYTF. CDR3 sequence (DNA): TGTGCCAGCAGACGGCTCGGCTATGGCTACACCTTC.

The chain links TRBV2 to TRBJ2-1, with unresolved D. Trimming took off 7 bases at V and 4 bases at J, with 5 bases between the two ends. This CDR3 has 11 residues. The germline V gene encodes CDR1 SNHLY and CDR2 FYNNEI. CDR3 nucleotide sequence: TGTGCCAGCAACCCTTACAATGAGCAGTTCTTC. Translating gives CASNPYNEQFF.

This clone was found many times. The V and J genes are TRBV7-9 and TRBJ2-1; D is undetermined. The CDR3 is 12 residues long. Germline loops: CDR1 SEHNR, CDR2 FQNEAQ (reference sequence). Deletions cut 4 bases from V and 4 bases from J, with 5 bases between. Here the CDR3 reads CASSSRYNEQFF. CDR3 sequence (DNA): TGTGCCAGCAGCTCCCGGTACAATGAGCAGTTCTTC.